This T cell receptor (beta chain) was observed in a study of identical twins. Whole-study findings and limits: Insertions ran lower in abundant cord blood beta clonotypes, though not in memory repertoires. Interpretation of the results relied on cross-sectional statistical analysis and not on following the same donors.

TCRdb itself ran the 5' RACE reads through MiXCR, one entry per CDR3 protein. The sample gives roughly 1.6 million distinct CDR3 sequences, under 35% of which show up once; about 0.3% is in the top ten. In its sample, this clonotype was seen many times. Its antigen is undetermined. With a much larger clone just one base away, this may be a read error. The V gene end was trimmed by 1 base and the J gene end by 3 bases; junction bases not matched to a gene: 3. The CDR3 extends over 14 amino acids. Germline V gene lookup returns CDR1 LGHNA and CDR2 YNFKEQ. This chain connects TRBV4-2 to TRBJ2-7, with 7 bases aligning to TRBD2. The sequenced sample was cord blood. This receptor was obtained from a newborn girl in good health. DNA for the CDR3: TGTGCCAGCAGCCAAGGGGCTAGCGGCTACGAGCAGTACTTC. Protein sequence: CASSQGASGYEQYF.